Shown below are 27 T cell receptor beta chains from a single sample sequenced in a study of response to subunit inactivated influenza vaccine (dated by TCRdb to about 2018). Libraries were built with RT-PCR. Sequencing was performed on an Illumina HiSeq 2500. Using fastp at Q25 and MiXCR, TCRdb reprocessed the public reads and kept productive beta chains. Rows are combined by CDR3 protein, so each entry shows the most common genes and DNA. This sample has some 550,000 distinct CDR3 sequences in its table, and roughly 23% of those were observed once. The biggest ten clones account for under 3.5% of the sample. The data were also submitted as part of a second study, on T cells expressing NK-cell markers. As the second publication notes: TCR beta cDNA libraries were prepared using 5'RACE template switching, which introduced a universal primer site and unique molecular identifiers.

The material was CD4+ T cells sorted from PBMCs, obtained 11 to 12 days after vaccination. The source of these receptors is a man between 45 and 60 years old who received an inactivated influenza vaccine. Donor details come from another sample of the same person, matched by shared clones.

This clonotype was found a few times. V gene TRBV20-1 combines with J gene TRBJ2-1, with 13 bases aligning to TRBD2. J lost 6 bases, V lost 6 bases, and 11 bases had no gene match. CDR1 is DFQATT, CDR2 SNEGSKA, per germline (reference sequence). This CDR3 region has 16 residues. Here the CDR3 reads CSATGTSGIYLNEQFF. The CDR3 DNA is TGCAGTGCAACCGGGACTAGCGGGATCTACCTCAATGAGCAGTTCTTC.

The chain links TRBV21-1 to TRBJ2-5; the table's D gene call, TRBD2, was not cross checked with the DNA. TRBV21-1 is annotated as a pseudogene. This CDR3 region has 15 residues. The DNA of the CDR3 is TGTGCCAGCAGCAACCCGTGGAGGGAACAAGAGACCCAGTACTTC. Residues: CASSNPWREQETQYF.

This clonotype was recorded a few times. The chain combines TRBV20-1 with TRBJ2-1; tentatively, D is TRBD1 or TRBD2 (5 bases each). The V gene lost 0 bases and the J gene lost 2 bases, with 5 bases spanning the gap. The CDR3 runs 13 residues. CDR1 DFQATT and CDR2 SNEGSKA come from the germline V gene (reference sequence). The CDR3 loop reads CSAREGAYNEQFF. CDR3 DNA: TGCAGTGCTAGAGAGGGGGCCTACAATGAGCAGTTCTTC.

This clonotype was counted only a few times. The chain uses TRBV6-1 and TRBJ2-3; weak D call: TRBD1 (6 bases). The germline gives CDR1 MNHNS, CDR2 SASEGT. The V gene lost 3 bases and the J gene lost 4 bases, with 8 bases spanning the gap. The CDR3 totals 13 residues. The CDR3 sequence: CASSDRQADTQYF. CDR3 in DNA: TGTGCCAGCAGTGACAGACAGGCAGATACGCAGTATTTT.

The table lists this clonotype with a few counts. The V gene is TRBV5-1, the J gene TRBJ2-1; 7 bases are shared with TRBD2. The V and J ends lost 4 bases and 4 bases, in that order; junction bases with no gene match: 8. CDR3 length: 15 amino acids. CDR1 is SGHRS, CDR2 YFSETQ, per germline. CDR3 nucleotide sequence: TGCGCCAGCAGCAAGCTAGCGGATACATACAATGAGCAGTTCTTC. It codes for CASSKLADTYNEQFF.

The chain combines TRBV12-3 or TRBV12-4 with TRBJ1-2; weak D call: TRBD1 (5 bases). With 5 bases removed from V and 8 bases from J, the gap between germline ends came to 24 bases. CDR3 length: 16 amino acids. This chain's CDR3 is CASSPLGEAYGRGYTF. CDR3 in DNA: TGTGCCAGCAGTCCCCTGGGGGAAGCCTATGGTAGGGGCTACACCTTC.

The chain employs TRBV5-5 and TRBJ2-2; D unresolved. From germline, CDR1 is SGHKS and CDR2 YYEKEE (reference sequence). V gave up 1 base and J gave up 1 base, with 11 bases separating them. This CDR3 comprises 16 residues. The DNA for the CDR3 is TGTGCCAGCAGCTTGAGCCTTGCGCGGAACACCGGGGAGCTGTTTTTT. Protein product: CASSLSLARNTGELFF.

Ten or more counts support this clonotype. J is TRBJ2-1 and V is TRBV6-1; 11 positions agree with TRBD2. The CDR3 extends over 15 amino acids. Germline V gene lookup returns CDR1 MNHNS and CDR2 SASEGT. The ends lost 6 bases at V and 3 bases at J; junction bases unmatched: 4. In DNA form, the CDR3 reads TGTGCCAGCAGCCGGGGACTAGCGGTCTACAATGAGCAGTTCTTC. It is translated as CASSRGLAVYNEQFF.

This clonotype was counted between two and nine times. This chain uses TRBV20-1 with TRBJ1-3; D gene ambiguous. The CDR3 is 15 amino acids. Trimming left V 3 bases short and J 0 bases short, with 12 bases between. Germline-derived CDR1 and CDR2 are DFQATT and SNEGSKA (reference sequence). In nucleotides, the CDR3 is TGCAGTGCTAGGCGGACCGGGAACTCTGGAAACACCATATATTTT. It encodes CSARRTGNSGNTIYF.

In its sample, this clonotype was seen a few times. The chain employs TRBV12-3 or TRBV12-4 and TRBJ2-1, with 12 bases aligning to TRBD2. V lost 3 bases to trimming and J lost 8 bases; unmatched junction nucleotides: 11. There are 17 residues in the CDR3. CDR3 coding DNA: TGTGCCAGCAGTTTGTCTAGCGGGAGGGCAAATGGGGATGAGCAGTTCTTC. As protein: CASSLSSGRANGDEQFF.

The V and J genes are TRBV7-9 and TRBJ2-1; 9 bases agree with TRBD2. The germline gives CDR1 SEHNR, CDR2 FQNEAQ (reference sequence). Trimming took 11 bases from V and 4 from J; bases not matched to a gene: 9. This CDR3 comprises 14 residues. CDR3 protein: CAGRGGREYNEQFF. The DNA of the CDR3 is TGTGCCGGGAGAGGCGGGAGGGAGTACAATGAGCAGTTCTTC.

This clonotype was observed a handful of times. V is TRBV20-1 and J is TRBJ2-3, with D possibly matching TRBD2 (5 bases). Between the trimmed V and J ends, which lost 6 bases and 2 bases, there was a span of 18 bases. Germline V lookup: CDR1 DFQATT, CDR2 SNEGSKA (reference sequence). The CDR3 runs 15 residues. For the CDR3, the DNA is TGCAGTGCGGATCAGCGGAACACATACACAGATACGCAGTATTTT. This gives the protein CSADQRNTYTDTQYF.

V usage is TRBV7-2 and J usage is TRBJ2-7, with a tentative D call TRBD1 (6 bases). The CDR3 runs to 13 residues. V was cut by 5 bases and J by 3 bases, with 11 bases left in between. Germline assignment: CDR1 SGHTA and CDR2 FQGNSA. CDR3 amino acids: CASSPGQHYEQYF. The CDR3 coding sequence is TGTGCCAGCAGCCCTGGACAGCACTACGAGCAGTACTTC.

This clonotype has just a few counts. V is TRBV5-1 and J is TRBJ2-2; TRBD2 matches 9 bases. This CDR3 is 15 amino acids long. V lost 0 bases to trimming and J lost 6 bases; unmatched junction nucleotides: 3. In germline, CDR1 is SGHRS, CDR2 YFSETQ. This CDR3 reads CASSLAGTSSGELFF. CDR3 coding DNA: TGCGCCAGCAGCTTGGCCGGGACTAGCTCCGGGGAGCTGTTTTTT.

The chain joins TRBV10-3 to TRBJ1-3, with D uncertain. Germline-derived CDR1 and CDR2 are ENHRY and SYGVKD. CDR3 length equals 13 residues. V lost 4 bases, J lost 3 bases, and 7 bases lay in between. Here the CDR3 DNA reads TGTGCCATCAGTGGAGAAGGTGGAAACACCATATATTTT. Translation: CAISGEGGNTIYF.

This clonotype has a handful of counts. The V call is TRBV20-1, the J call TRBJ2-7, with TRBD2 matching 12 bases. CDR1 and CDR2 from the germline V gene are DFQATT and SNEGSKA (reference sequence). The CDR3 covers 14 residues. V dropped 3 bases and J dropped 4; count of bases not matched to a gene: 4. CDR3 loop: CSARPLAGGYEQYF. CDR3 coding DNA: TGCAGTGCTAGGCCACTAGCGGGAGGTTACGAGCAGTACTTC.

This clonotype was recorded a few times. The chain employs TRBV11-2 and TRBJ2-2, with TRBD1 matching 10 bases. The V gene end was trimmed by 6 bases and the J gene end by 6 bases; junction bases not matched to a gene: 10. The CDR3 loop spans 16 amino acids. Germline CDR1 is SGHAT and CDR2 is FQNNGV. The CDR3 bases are TGTGCCAGCAGACCCCGACCCGGGACAGGGGCCGGGGAGCTGTTTTTT. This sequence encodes CASRPRPGTGAGELFF.

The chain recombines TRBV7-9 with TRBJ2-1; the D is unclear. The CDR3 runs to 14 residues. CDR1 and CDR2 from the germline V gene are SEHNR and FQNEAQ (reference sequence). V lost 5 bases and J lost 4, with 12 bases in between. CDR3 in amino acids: CASSLPTLYNEQFF. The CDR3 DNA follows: TGTGCCAGCAGCCTACCGACTCTTTACAATGAGCAGTTCTTC.

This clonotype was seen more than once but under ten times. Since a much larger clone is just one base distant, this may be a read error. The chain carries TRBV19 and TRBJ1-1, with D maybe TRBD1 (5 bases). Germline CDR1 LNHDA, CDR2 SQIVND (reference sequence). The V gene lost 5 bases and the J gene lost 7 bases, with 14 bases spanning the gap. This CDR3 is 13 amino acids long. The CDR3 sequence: CASSPRGYIEAFF. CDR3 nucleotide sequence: TGTGCCAGTAGTCCTCGGGGGTACATTGAAGCTTTCTTT.

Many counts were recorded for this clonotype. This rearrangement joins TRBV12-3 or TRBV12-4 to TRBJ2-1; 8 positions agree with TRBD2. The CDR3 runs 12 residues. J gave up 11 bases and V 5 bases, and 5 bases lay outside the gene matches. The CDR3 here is CASSGPGGKQFF. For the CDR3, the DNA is TGTGCCAGCAGTGGACCGGGGGGGAAGCAGTTCTTC.

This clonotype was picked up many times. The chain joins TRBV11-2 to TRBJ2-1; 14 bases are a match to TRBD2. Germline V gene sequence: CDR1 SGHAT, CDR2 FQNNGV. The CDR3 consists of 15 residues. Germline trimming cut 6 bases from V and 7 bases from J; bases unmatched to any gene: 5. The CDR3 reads CASRTSGRAFNEQFF. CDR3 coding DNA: TGTGCCAGCAGGACTAGCGGGAGGGCCTTTAATGAGCAGTTCTTC.

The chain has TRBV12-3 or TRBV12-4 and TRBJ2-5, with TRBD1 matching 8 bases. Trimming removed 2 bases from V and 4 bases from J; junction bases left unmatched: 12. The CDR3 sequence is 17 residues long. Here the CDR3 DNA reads TGTGCCAGCAGTTTACGGTACAGGGGGGAGTTTTTAGAGACCCAGTACTTC. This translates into CASSLRYRGEFLETQYF.

CDR3: CASSEGRGYNEQFF. The CDR3 DNA sequence: TGTGCCAGCAGTGAAGGGAGGGGGTACAATGAGCAGTTCTTC. The chain has TRBV2 and TRBJ2-1, with D perhaps given as TRBD1 or TRBD2 (6 bases each). Trimming removed 1 base at V and 4 bases at J, with 8 bases between. Germline lookup yields CDR1 SNHLY and CDR2 FYNNEI. The CDR3 is made up of 14 amino acids. The whole variable domain, remainder taken from reference TRBV2 and TRBJ2-1, is EPEVTQTPSHQVTQMGQEVILRCVPISNHLYFYWYRQILGQKVEFLVSFYNNEISEKSEIFDDQFSVERPDGSNFTLKIRSTKLEDSAMYFCASSEGRGYNEQFFGPGTRLTVL.

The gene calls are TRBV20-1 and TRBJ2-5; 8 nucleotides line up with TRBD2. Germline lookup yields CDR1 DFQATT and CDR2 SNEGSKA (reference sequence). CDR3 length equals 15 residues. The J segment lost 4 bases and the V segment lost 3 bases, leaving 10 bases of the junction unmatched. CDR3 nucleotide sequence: TGCAGTGCTAGGGGCGCGGGAGGTGGGGGAGAGACCCAGTACTTC. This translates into CSARGAGGGGETQYF.

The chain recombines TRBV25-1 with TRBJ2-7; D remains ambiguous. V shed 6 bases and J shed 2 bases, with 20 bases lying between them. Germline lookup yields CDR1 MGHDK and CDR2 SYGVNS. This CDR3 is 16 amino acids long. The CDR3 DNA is TGTGCCAGCAGATTAAGTAACGGACGACCTACCTACGAGCAGTACTTC. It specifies CASRLSNGRPTYEQYF.

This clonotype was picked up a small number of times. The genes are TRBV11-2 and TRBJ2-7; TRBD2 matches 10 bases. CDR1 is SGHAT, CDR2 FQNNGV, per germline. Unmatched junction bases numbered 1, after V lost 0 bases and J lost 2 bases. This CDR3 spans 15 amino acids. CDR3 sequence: CASSLELAGTYEQYF. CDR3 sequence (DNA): TGTGCCAGCAGCTTAGAACTAGCGGGAACCTACGAGCAGTACTTC.

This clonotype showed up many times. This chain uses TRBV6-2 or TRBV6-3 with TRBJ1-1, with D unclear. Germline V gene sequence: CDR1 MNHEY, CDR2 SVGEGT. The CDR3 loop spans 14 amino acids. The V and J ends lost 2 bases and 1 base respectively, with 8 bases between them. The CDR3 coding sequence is TGTGCCAGCAGTTACGGGAGGCGGAACACTGAAGCTTTCTTT. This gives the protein CASSYGRRNTEAFF.